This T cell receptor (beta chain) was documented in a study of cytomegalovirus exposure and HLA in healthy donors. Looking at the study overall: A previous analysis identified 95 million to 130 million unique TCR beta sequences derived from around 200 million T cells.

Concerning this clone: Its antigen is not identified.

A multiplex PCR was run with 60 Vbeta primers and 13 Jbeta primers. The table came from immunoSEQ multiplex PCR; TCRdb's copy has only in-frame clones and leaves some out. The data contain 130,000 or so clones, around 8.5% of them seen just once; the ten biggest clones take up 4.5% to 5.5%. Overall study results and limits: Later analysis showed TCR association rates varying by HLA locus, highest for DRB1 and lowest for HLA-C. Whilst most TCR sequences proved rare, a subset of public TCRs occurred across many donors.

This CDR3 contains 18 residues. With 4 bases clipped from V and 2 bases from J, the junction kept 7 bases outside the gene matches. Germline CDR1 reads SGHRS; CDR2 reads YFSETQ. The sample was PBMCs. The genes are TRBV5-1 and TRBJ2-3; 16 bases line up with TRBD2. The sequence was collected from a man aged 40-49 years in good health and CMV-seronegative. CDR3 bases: TGCGCCAGCAGCCCGGGACTAGCGGGGGGGGAATACACAGATACGCAGTATTTT. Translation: CASSPGLAGGEYTDTQYF.